These T cell receptor beta chains were read from a single sample in a study of blood T cell repertoires in COVID-19. TCRdb keeps only in-frame clones here, not all; method: immunoSEQ multiplex PCR. This table holds roughly 220,000 clones, approximately 84% found once. Sequenced input: peripheral blood. These TCRs come from an elderly man with acute or convalescent COVID-19. Each CDR3 is given with its conserved first and last residue. A D gene is named only where the DNA matches it firmly. Size values are once, few and many counts, or a class for expanded clones, and some rows have none.

length: 13; J: TRBJ1-5; V: TRBV24-1; D: .; size: .; DNA: TGTGCCACCAGTAAGACAGCAAATCAGCCCCAGCATTTT; CDR3: CATSKTANQPQHF
length: 13; J: TRBJ2-7; V: TRBV29-1; D: TRBD2; size: .; DNA: TGCAGCGCTAAACCTAGCGGGGCCTACGAGCAGTACTTC; CDR3: CSAKPSGAYEQYF
length: 16; J: TRBJ1-5; V: TRBV6-1; D: .; size: .; DNA: TGTGCCAGCAGTGAAGCTTGGCAGGGAAGATCGAAGCCCCAGCATTTT; CDR3: CASSEAWQGRSKPQHF
length: 15; J: TRBJ2-7; V: TRBV9; D: TRBD2; size: .; DNA: TGTGCCAGCAGCGTAGGGGGGGACTATCGATACGAGCAGTACTTC; CDR3: CASSVGGDYRYEQYF
length: 15; J: TRBJ1-5; V: TRBV7-2; D: .; size: .; DNA: TGTGCCAGCAGCTTAGTTGAGGGATCTAATCAGCCCCAGCATTTT; CDR3: CASSLVEGSNQPQHF
length: 15; J: TRBJ1-1; V: TRBV2; D: .; size: .; DNA: TGTGCCAGCAGGGTCAGGGGCGCGTGGAACACTGAAGCTTTCTTT; CDR3: CASRVRGAWNTEAFF
length: 15; J: TRBJ2-2; V: TRBV6-5; D: .; size: once; DNA: TGTGCCAGCAGAAGAGGGGGAGCGAACACCGGGGAGCTGTTTTTT; CDR3: CASRRGGANTGELFF
length: 11; J: TRBJ2-5; V: TRBV5-1; D: .; size: .; DNA: TGCGCCAGCAGCTTACAGGGTGCCCAGTACTTC; CDR3: CASSLQGAQYF
length: 13; J: TRBJ1-5; V: TRBV11-2; D: TRBD1; size: .; DNA: TGTGCCAGCAGCTTGGACAGGGTTTCGCCCCAGCATTTT; CDR3: CASSLDRVSPQHF
length: 15; J: TRBJ2-7; V: TRBV11-2; D: TRBD1; size: .; DNA: TGTGCCAGCAGTTCCGGGACAGGGCCCTACTACGAGCAGTACTTC; CDR3: CASSSGTGPYYEQYF
length: 16; J: TRBJ2-1; V: TRBV11-3; D: TRBD2; size: .; DNA: TGTGCCAGCAGCTTGTATAGCGGGAGCTCCTACAATGAGCAGTTCTTC; CDR3: CASSLYSGSSYNEQFF
length: 13; J: TRBJ2-7; V: TRBV7-8; D: .; size: .; DNA: TGTGCCAGCAGCCGGGAAAGGGGCTACGAGCAGTACTTC; CDR3: CASSRERGYEQYF
length: 11; J: TRBJ2-7; V: TRBV29-1; D: .; size: few; DNA: TGCAGCGTTGGCTGGCAGGACGAGCAGTACTTC; CDR3: CSVGWQDEQYF
length: 14; J: TRBJ2-2; V: TRBV15; D: .; size: .; DNA: TGTGCCACCCGTACAGGAACGAACACCGGGGAGCTGTTTTTT; CDR3: CATRTGTNTGELFF
length: 15; J: TRBJ1-1; V: TRBV7-2; D: TRBD1; size: .; DNA: TGTGCCAGCAGCTTAATTGAAGGGACAGGGGGCTTAGCTTTCTTT; CDR3: CASSLIEGTGGLAFF
length: 15; J: TRBJ2-1; V: TRBV27; D: .; size: few; DNA: TGTGCCAGCAGACCCTTAGCTTTAACCTACAATGAGCAGTTCTTC; CDR3: CASRPLALTYNEQFF
length: 13; J: TRBJ2-7; V: TRBV7-6; D: .; size: once; DNA: TGTGCCAGCAGCCTCTCAGGGATCCACGAGCAGTACTTC; CDR3: CASSLSGIHEQYF
length: 13; J: TRBJ2-7; V: TRBV28; D: TRBD1; size: .; DNA: TGTGCCAGCAGTTCGGCCCCAGGGGGCGAGCAGTACTTC; CDR3: CASSSAPGGEQYF
length: 13; J: TRBJ2-1; V: TRBV5-1; D: TRBD1; size: .; DNA: TGCGCCAGCACGGGACAGGGGTTGAATGAGCAGTTCTTC; CDR3: CASTGQGLNEQFF
length: 17; J: TRBJ2-4; V: TRBV7-9; D: .; size: .; DNA: TGTGCCAGCAGCGAATTTGGGCGGGGGCCGGCCAAAAACATTCAGTACTTC; CDR3: CASSEFGRGPAKNIQYF
length: 15; J: TRBJ2-1; V: TRBV15; D: TRBD1; size: .; DNA: TGTGCCACCAGCAGCGGGGACAGGGGGCTCGATGAGCAGTTCTTC; CDR3: CATSSGDRGLDEQFF
length: 13; J: TRBJ1-2; V: TRBV14; D: .; size: .; DNA: TGTGCCAGCAGCCAAGGCCCCAGGGGAGGCTACACCTTC; CDR3: CASSQGPRGGYTF
length: 15; J: TRBJ2-1; V: TRBV28; D: TRBD2; size: once; DNA: TGTGCCAGCAGTTCAGGACTAGCGGGGTACAATGAGCAGTTCTTC; CDR3: CASSSGLAGYNEQFF
length: 16; J: TRBJ2-1; V: TRBV6-1; D: TRBD2; size: .; DNA: TGTGCCAGCAGTGAATCTACTAGCGGATATTTCAATGAGCAGTTCTTC; CDR3: CASSESTSGYFNEQFF
length: 12; J: TRBJ2-5; V: TRBV30; D: .; size: .; DNA: TGTGCCTGGAGCTCGGGGAAAGAGACCCAGTACTTC; CDR3: CAWSSGKETQYF
length: 14; J: TRBJ2-5; V: TRBV18; D: TRBD1; size: .; DNA: TGTGCCAGCTCACTCGGGACAGGCCAAGAGACCCAGTACTTC; CDR3: CASSLGTGQETQYF
length: 16; J: TRBJ2-1; V: TRBV28; D: TRBD1; size: .; DNA: TGTGCCAGCAGTGGGTGGACAGGGGAGTCCTACAATGAGCAGTTCTTC; CDR3: CASSGWTGESYNEQFF
length: 12; J: TRBJ2-7; V: TRBV6-5; D: .; size: .; DNA: TGTGCCATCGCGGACTATTCTTACGAGCAGTACTTC; CDR3: CAIADYSYEQYF
length: 14; J: TRBJ1-2; V: TRBV19; D: TRBD1; size: .; DNA: TGTGCCAGTAGAGAGACAGGGTTATTCTATGGCTACACCTTC; CDR3: CASRETGLFYGYTF
length: 14; J: TRBJ1-6; V: TRBV19; D: .; size: .; DNA: TGTGCCAGTCCGGGGGGGGGCCTCGGGTCACCCCTCCACTTT; CDR3: CASPGGGLGSPLHF
length: 12; J: TRBJ2-3; V: TRBV6-2/TRBV6-3; D: .; size: .; DNA: TGTGCCAGCAGTTACACGGGAGATACGCAGTATTTT; CDR3: CASSYTGDTQYF
length: 15; J: TRBJ1-6; V: TRBV4-2; D: TRBD1; size: .; DNA: TGTGCCAGCAGCCAACCACAGGGGCCCAATTCACCCCTCCACTTT; CDR3: CASSQPQGPNSPLHF
length: 13; J: TRBJ1-3; V: TRBV29-1; D: TRBD1; size: .; DNA: TGCAGCGTTGGGACAGGGCCTGGAAACACCATATATTTT; CDR3: CSVGTGPGNTIYF
length: 15; J: TRBJ1-2; V: TRBV11-2; D: .; size: .; DNA: TGTGCCAGCAGCGACCCCGGGAAACCGAACTATGGCTACACCTTC; CDR3: CASSDPGKPNYGYTF
length: 13; J: TRBJ2-1; V: TRBV7-9; D: .; size: .; DNA: TGTGCCAGCAGCTTAAGGGAGAGAAATGAGCAGTTCTTC; CDR3: CASSLRERNEQFF
length: 15; J: TRBJ2-7; V: TRBV15; D: .; size: .; DNA: TGTGCCACCAGCAGAAGGAAGGGGAATAACTACGAGCAGTACTTC; CDR3: CATSRRKGNNYEQYF
length: 15; J: TRBJ2-1; V: TRBV5-1; D: TRBD1; size: .; DNA: TGCGCCAGCAGCCCGGGACAGGGAGTTGGTAATGAGCAGTTCTTC; CDR3: CASSPGQGVGNEQFF
length: 16; J: TRBJ1-4; V: TRBV18; D: .; size: once; DNA: TGTGCCAGCTCACCCCAGGGAGGGTCAACTAATGAAAAACTGTTTTTT; CDR3: CASSPQGGSTNEKLFF
length: 16; J: TRBJ2-1; V: TRBV10-3; D: TRBD1; size: .; DNA: TGTGCCATCAAAGCAACGGGACAGGGGGGACGTAATGAGCAGTTCTTC; CDR3: CAIKATGQGGRNEQFF
length: 17; J: TRBJ2-2; V: TRBV13; D: .; size: .; DNA: TGTGCCAGCAGCTTAGGCCCCGGCAGGGGTTCCACCGGGGAGCTGTTTTTT; CDR3: CASSLGPGRGSTGELFF
length: 15; J: TRBJ2-7; V: TRBV27; D: TRBD2; size: .; DNA: TGTGCCAGTGGAAGGTCGGCTAGCGGGAGAACTGAGCAGTACTTC; CDR3: CASGRSASGRTEQYF
length: 14; J: TRBJ1-2; V: TRBV5-4; D: TRBD1; size: .; DNA: TGTGCCAGCAGCTGGGACAGGGCTGGGTATGGCTACACCTTC; CDR3: CASSWDRAGYGYTF
length: 14; J: TRBJ1-2; V: TRBV10-3; D: .; size: .; DNA: TGTGCCATCAGTGTCGGGGGGATTAACTATGGCTACACCTTC; CDR3: CAISVGGINYGYTF
length: 14; J: TRBJ2-5; V: TRBV30; D: TRBD2; size: .; DNA: TGTGCCTGGACCCGGATGGGAGGGCCCGGGACCCAGTACTTC; CDR3: CAWTRMGGPGTQYF
length: 14; J: TRBJ1-6; V: TRBV6-5; D: .; size: .; DNA: TGTGCCAGCAGTTACGGTAGATATAATTCACCCCTCCACTTT; CDR3: CASSYGRYNSPLHF
length: 19; J: TRBJ2-2; V: TRBV5-1; D: TRBD1; size: .; DNA: TGCGCCAGCAGCCTCTCGAACAGGGGTGGTAGCTTGGGCATCGGGGAGCTGTTTTTT; CDR3: CASSLSNRGGSLGIGELFF
length: 17; J: TRBJ2-7; V: TRBV5-1; D: .; size: few; DNA: TGCGCCAGCAGCCCGGACAGGGGGTTACTAGCGGGGCATGAGCAGTACTTC; CDR3: CASSPDRGLLAGHEQYF
length: 11; J: TRBJ2-1; V: TRBV7-2; D: .; size: .; DNA: TGTGCCAGCAGCTTAACTATTGAGCAGTTCTTC; CDR3: CASSLTIEQFF
length: 15; J: TRBJ1-3; V: TRBV28; D: .; size: .; DNA: TGTGCCAGCAGTCCGGGGGGTAGCTCTGGAAACACCATATATTTT; CDR3: CASSPGGSSGNTIYF
length: 14; J: TRBJ2-5; V: TRBV18; D: TRBD1; size: .; DNA: TGTGCCAGCTCAAGAGGGGGCCCCGATGGCGACCAGTACTTC; CDR3: CASSRGGPDGDQYF
length: 13; J: TRBJ2-7; V: TRBV5-8; D: .; size: .; DNA: TGTGCCAGCAGGACTGACCCGGTGGGCGAGCAGTACTTC; CDR3: CASRTDPVGEQYF
length: 15; J: TRBJ2-2; V: TRBV6-5; D: TRBD2; size: .; DNA: TGTGCCAGCAGTTACCGCGGGAGGCGGGGCGGGGAGCTGTTTTTT; CDR3: CASSYRGRRGGELFF
length: 14; J: TRBJ1-6; V: TRBV11-3; D: .; size: .; DNA: TGTGCCAGCAGCTTATGGGGGGGCAATTCACCCCTCCACTTT; CDR3: CASSLWGGNSPLHF
length: 16; J: TRBJ1-2; V: TRBV28; D: .; size: once; DNA: TGTGCCAGCATCTCCCCCGGGGGGGACGGGGTTTTTGGCTACACCTTC; CDR3: CASISPGGDGVFGYTF
length: 17; J: TRBJ2-3; V: TRBV27; D: TRBD2; size: .; DNA: TGTGCCAGCAGTTTATGGTCTAGCGGGAGGTTGGCAGATACGCAGTATTTT; CDR3: CASSLWSSGRLADTQYF
length: 14; J: TRBJ1-1; V: TRBV18; D: .; size: .; DNA: TGTGCCAGCTCACCACCGTCAGTTCATACGGGAGCTTTCTTT; CDR3: CASSPPSVHTGAFF
length: 15; J: TRBJ1-5; V: TRBV10-3; D: .; size: .; DNA: TGTGCCATCAGTGAGTCGAAGGGGAACAATCAGCCCCAGCATTTT; CDR3: CAISESKGNNQPQHF
length: 15; J: TRBJ1-3; V: TRBV28; D: TRBD1; size: .; DNA: TGTGCCAGCAGTCAAAGGGGGCGCGTTGGAAACACCATATATTTT; CDR3: CASSQRGRVGNTIYF